This T cell receptor (beta chain) was observed in a study of CD8+ T cells in alopecia areata. Findings of the study overall: Tofacitinib significantly reduced both scalp clonality and expanded CD8+ clones among the top 100. Lesional scalp displayed greater clonality than normal scalp, most notably in alopecia totalis/universalis.

As for this clone: Its antigen is currently unknown.

Looked up from germline, CDR1 is SGHRS and CDR2 is YFSETQ. The length of the CDR3 is 14 residues. With 5 bases clipped from V and 0 bases from J, the junction kept 4 bases outside the gene matches. Described treatment: oral pan-JAK inhibitor, 5-10 mg twice daily. It was from alopecia areata patients that lesional scalp punch biopsies and peripheral blood were collected. The authors extracted RNA and reverse transcribed it into cDNA as the sequencing template. Method: immunoSEQ multiplex PCR; TCRdb's copy keeps in-frame clones and lacks some. This table has approximately 210,000 clones, roughly 64% appearing once.

This TCR was sampled from a human donor with alopecia areata. This chain connects TRBV5-1 to TRBJ2-5, with 7 bases fitting TRBD2. The material was CD4+ T cells sorted from blood, obtained at week 4, from a patient treated with tofacitinib. For the CDR3, the DNA is TGCGCCAGCAGGACCGGGGGGTACCAAGAGACCCAGTACTTC. It yields the protein CASRTGGYQETQYF.